The sequence of this T cell receptor beta chain was determined in a study of CD4 and CD8 cells across lung adenocarcinoma regions. The patients had localized lung adenocarcinoma, a non-small cell subtype. TCRdb redid the calling of the PCR reads with MiXCR, one entry per CDR3 protein. The sample consists of just over 20,000 distinct CDR3 sequences, roughly half of them appearing once. Per the germline V gene, CDR1 is MNHEY and CDR2 is SVGAGI. Trimming took 4 bases from V and 2 from J, leaving 3 bases between them. CDR3 length: 12 amino acids. The rearrangement joins TRBV6-5 to TRBJ2-1; D uncertain. The sample taken for sequencing was CD8+ T cells from the center of a lung tumor. The TCR was taken from a female donor with lung adenocarcinoma. The CD4 and CD8 labels of this study may be unreliable. The CDR3 reads CASSSPYNEQFF. The CDR3 nucleotides read TGTGCCAGCAGTTCCCCCTACAATGAGCAGTTCTTC.